This T cell receptor (beta chain) emerged from a study of T cell responses to AZD1222 COVID-19 vaccine (dated by TCRdb to 2020 to 2023). For context, the study as a whole: A total of just over 230 trial participants underwent TCR sequencing, of whom about 210 received two doses of AZD1222 and some 25 received two doses of the MenACWY control vaccine. Trial participants were enrolled by age into subgroups of 18-55, 56-69 and 70-plus years, and about 150, 27 and 61 TCR-sequenced participants, respectively, were included in these subgroups. Overall results and qualifications from the work: Only five to seven AZD1222 recipients were SARS-CoV-2 seropositive at baseline, limiting conclusions about previously exposed vaccinees. Most participants were white British and females outnumbered males, and the authors suggested that clonal diversity may have been underestimated. Reportedly, almost half of the unique spike-specific TCRs recognized epitopes lying outside the regions that are mutated in the B.1.351 and B.1.1.7 variants. A significant rise in spike-specific TCR breadth and depth was observed after two AZD1222 doses relative to day 0 and relative to MenACWY recipients. CD4 TCRs associated with the vaccine covered the entire spike protein, and the dominant responses were in regions 160-218 and 743-854. Because no samples from the day 14 peak response were available, repertoires could be characterized only after the peak T cell response. The 56-69-year group was small, and its depth increase did not reach significance, likely because of low power.

Turning to this clone: Its antigen remains unidentified. Base qualities are missing; no much larger clone stands one base away. Other DNA sequences from this sample encode an identical CDR3 as well.

The CDR3 regions of human TCRbeta chains were analyzed by immunosequencing. Per the authors' processing: TCRs in the repertoires were compared against a reference library of SARS-CoV-2-specific TCRs that had been generated with the MIRA antigen-specificity platform. Breadth was defined as the fraction of unique TCRs that were SARS-CoV-2-associated. Depth was defined as the fraction of total T cells that were SARS-CoV-2-associated. Each spike-specific TCR was assigned to its reactive spike region and to a CD4 or CD8 class using the MIRA data. Log10-transformed breadth and depth values were compared by one-way ANOVA with Sidak's multiple comparisons tests. This immuneACCESS table, as held by TCRdb, lists in-frame sequences with V and J called but not all clones. Of the missing ones, under half trace to an unresolved V gene in checked studies; the others have no known cause. V and J calls and clone size are copied from that table; D and trimming were computed from the DNA. For this sample the table gives around 170,000 clones, of which 85% to 90% were detected only once. The ten largest clonotypes hold approximately 10% of the sample.

This sample's time point label indicates: about 28 days (+/-7) after the second vaccine dose. Because spike-specific TCR depth and breadth did not differ between the two schedules, AZD1222 recipients who got a second dose at roughly 4 weeks were pooled with those who got a second dose at roughly 12 weeks. Samples from vaccinated people were obtained from the UK trials COV001 and COV002, which included a single-blind randomized controlled phase 2/3 trial of AZD1222 (ChAdOx1 nCoV-19) in healthy adults. For TCRbeta chain sequencing, PBMC samples from trial participants were taken at day 0 and at day 28 after the second dose. Sequenced here: peripheral blood, sampled 28 days after the second AZD1222 dose. This clonotype originated in an adult who received the AZD1222 COVID-19 vaccine.

The CDR3 region has the sequence CASSLRTGADQPQHF. The sequence in DNA is TGTGCCAGCAGCCTCCGGACAGGGGCCGATCAGCCCCAGCATTTT. This chain joins TRBV7-2 to TRBJ1-5, with 9 bases matching TRBD1. Including the terminal cysteine and phenylalanine, the CDR3 comprises 15 residues. Only the CDR3 portion is preserved as DNA: 45 bases, with reading frame beginning at the first base. V and J are trimmed by 5 bases and 5 bases, and the gene matches miss 7 bases of the junction. CDR1 SGHTA and CDR2 FQGNSA were looked up in the germline V gene.